The rows below give T cell receptor beta chains drawn from one sample of a study of CD8+ T cells in alopecia areata. Assay used: immunoSEQ multiplex PCR; TCRdb lists only in-frame clones, some missing. Of 150,000 to 200,000 clones listed, just over 65% are singletons. The source material was CD8+ T cells sorted from blood, sampled at week 0. All receptors come from a human donor with alopecia areata. CDR3s leave out the opening cysteine and the closing phenylalanine or tryptophan. Each record gives: V gene, J gene, CDR3 protein.

TRBV6-5,TRBJ2-7,ASSYSRGSSYEQY
TRBV5-6,TRBJ2-7,ASSLARIGYEQY
TRBV5-1,TRBJ2-3,ASSVGERTDTQY
TRBV11-1,TRBJ2-1,ASSQTSGDYNEQF
TRBV5-6,TRBJ2-3,ASSFGTGGDTQY
TRBV20-1,TRBJ2-1,SVSGGPEQF
TRBV7-9,TRBJ2-5,ASLDRGRGLQETQY
TRBV4-1,TRBJ2-7,ASSVTTGTYEQY
TRBV30,TRBJ2-3,AWSPGTRTDTQY
TRBV27,TRBJ2-3,ASSLGDTQY
TRBV2,TRBJ2-3,ANTRQGGVGDTQY
TRBV5-6,TRBJ1-1,ASSSGMNTEAF
TRBV6-5,TRBJ2-5,ASSTRSQETQY
TRBV7-9,TRBJ1-2,ASSLGLSYGYT
TRBV5-4,TRBJ1-1,ASSLAGRPMNTEAF
TRBV7-2,TRBJ1-2,ASTDEMD
TRBV9,TRBJ2-1,ASSATSGGASEQF
TRBV7-9,TRBJ2-7,ASSLVSEQY
TRBV7-9,TRBJ2-2,ASSPGRGLDTGELF
TRBV7-2,TRBJ1-6,ASSLGHSNSPLH
TRBV2,TRBJ1-2,ASSTGLGYT
TRBV2,TRBJ2-5,ASSEFRSTQETQY
TRBV12-5,TRBJ1-5,ASGTFQNQPQH
TRBV10-3,TRBJ1-1,AISEGRGVNTEAF
TRBV29-1,TRBJ1-4,SVESIGGREKLF
TRBV29-1,TRBJ1-4,SVEDPRGHEKLF
TRBV27,TRBJ1-2,ASSLGVGNYGYT
TRBV29-1,TRBJ1-2,SVEDGPYGYT
TRBV25-1,TRBJ2-6,ASSLSRQSGANVLT
TRBV27,TRBJ2-7,ASSLAIYSYEQY
TRBV7-9,TRBJ1-5,ASSLEGLGQPQH
TRBV29-1,TRBJ1-1,SVLGQMNTEAF
TRBV13,TRBJ2-1,ASRGGPDRGEQF
TRBV7-2,TRBJ1-2,ASSLHSGLSYGYT
TRBV27,TRBJ1-2,ASSLSPALYGYT
TRBV7-2,TRBJ2-7,ASSLAPGGIQWAYEQY
TRBV7-6,TRBJ1-5,ASSLAQLSNQPQH
TRBV4-1,TRBJ2-1,ASSGQGDNEQF
TRBV10-2,TRBJ2-7,ASRLPGGGTYEQY
TRBV19,TRBJ1-1,ASRVFEEGNTEAF
TRBV6-5,TRBJ2-5,ASSYGASGSKETQY
TRBV5-6,TRBJ2-3,ASSSDGGATDTQY